Detailed here is one T cell receptor (beta chain). Sequencing was performed with immunoSEQ multiplex PCR; in TCRdb, only in-frame clones are kept and a portion is missing. Among approximately 730,000 clones, 70% to 90% were seen once, and the ten largest hold around 0.0099%. This entry belongs to a study of shared T cell receptors in the human thymus. Germline trimming cut 4 bases from V and 3 bases from J; bases unmatched to any gene: 9. The germline CDR1 and CDR2 sequences are MNHNS and SASEGT. This CDR3 is 16 amino acids long. This sample was also put to use in a study of human thymus T cells. Per that study: It was from resections taken during corrective heart surgery that the thymus tissue came. There appeared to be biased usage of V and J genes in thymic and blood repertoires. Related work found strong thymic repertoire overlap between unrelated individuals.

This TCR was recovered from a girl under three years old with a congenital heart defect. The V gene is TRBV6-1, the J gene TRBJ1-5; 7 nucleotides align to TRBD1. Material: thymocytes. The CDR3 region is CASSGSYRGPNQPQHF. In DNA, the CDR3 is TGTGCCAGCAGTGGTTCCTACAGGGGACCCAATCAGCCCCAGCATTTT.